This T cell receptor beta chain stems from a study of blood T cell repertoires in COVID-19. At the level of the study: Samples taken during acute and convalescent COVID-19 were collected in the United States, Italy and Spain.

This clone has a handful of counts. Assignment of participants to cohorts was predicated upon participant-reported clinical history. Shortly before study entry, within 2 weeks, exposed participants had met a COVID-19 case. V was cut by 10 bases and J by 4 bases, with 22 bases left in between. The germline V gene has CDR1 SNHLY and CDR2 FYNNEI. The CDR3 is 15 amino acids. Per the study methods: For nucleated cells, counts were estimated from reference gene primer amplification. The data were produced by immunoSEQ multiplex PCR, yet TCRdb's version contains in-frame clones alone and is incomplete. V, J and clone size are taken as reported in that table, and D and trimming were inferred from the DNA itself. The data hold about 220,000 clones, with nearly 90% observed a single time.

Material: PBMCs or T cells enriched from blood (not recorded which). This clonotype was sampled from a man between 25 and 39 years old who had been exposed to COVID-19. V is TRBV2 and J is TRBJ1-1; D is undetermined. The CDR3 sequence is CAKGKGGRGSTEAFF. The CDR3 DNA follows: TGTGCCAAGGGCAAAGGTGGTCGGGGAAGCACTGAAGCTTTCTTT.